This note documents a single T cell receptor (beta chain) sequence. The germline V and J ends were trimmed by 3 bases and 6 bases, with 11 bases remaining between them. This CDR3 is 13 amino acids long. Germline V gene sequence: CDR1 MDHEN, CDR2 SYDVKM. This entry belongs to a study of OX40 agonist ivuxolimab in advanced cancers. The data were produced by immunoSEQ multiplex PCR, yet TCRdb's version contains in-frame clones alone and is incomplete. The sample lists roughly 68,000 clones; 80% to 90% were seen once. The chain couples TRBV28 to TRBJ1-2, with D perhaps matching TRBD1 (5 bases). The sequence derives from an adult with an advanced solid tumor such as melanoma, head and neck, liver or kidney cancer. The starting material was CD4+ or CD8+ T cells sorted from blood, obtained in a trial of the OX40 agonist ivuxolimab. CDR3 DNA sequence: TGTGCCAGCAGTTTTCAAGGGGCGCATGGCTACACCTTC. Protein sequence: CASSFQGAHGYTF.